This T cell receptor (beta chain) was identified in a study of control samples from healthy donors and cancer patients. Produced via immunoSEQ multiplex PCR; TCRdb's table is partial and in-frame only. Here the sample spans under 140,000 clones, over 75% being singletons. This CDR3 is built from 15 residues. Trimming took 3 bases from V and 8 from J, leaving 19 bases between them. Germline V lookup: CDR1 KGHSH, CDR2 LQKENI. The sequencing input was PBMCs. V and J are TRBV18 and TRBJ1-2; D is uncertain. This TCR was recovered from a woman aged 55-70 years with lung cancer. DNA for the CDR3: TGTGCCAGCTCACCCTCTAACAGTTTGAATTGGGGCTACACCTTC. This codes for CASSPSNSLNWGYTF.